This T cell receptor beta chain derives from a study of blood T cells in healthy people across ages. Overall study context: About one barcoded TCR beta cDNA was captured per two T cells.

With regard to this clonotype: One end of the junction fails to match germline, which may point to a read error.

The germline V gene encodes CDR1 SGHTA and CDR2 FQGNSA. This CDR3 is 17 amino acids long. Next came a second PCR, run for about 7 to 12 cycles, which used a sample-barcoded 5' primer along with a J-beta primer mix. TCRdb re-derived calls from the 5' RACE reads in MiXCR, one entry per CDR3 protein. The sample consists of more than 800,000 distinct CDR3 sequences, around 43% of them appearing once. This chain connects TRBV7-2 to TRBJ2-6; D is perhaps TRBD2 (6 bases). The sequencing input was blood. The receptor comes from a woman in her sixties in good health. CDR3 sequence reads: CASSPGGIHSGANVLTF. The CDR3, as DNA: TGCGCCAGCAGCCCCGGCGGGATCCACTCTGGGGCCAACGTCCTGACTTTC.